This entry is about one T cell receptor beta chain. Germline V CDR1 and CDR2: MDHEN, SYDVKM. J was trimmed by 2 bases and V by 3 bases; bases with no gene match: 1. The CDR3 runs to 15 residues. Libraries were prepared by immunoSEQ multiplex PCR; TCRdb keeps only in-frame clonotypes and omits some of them. The sample yields roughly 160,000 clones, about nine tenths seen once. These data originate in a study of T cell responses to AZD1222 COVID-19 vaccine. This sequence joins TRBV28 and TRBJ2-6; 7 nucleotides match TRBD1. This TCR derives from an adult in good health. Sample: peripheral blood, taken on day 0 of AZD1222 vaccination. In DNA form, the CDR3 reads TGTGCCAGCAGTTTTACAGGGGCTGGGGCCAACGTCCTGACTTTC. Translated: CASSFTGAGANVLTF.